The next 10 T cell receptor beta chains were all read from a single sample in a study of neurological immune-mediated disorders. Using its own MiXCR run on the 5' RACE reads, TCRdb lists one record per CDR3 protein. The sample includes about 62,000 distinct CDR3 sequences, around 5.2% of them seen just once. The sequencing input was PBMCs. The receptors derive from a woman between 50 and 59 years old with multiple sclerosis.

This clonotype has more than one count but fewer than ten. The rearrangement joins TRBV20-1 to TRBJ1-1, with D perhaps matching TRBD1 (6 bases). With 3 bases removed from V and 5 bases from J, the gap between germline ends came to 13 bases. There are 13 residues in the CDR3. The germline V gene encodes CDR1 DFQATT and CDR2 SNEGSKA (reference sequence). This CDR3 is CSASLEGGTEAFF. The CDR3 DNA is TGCAGTGCTAGTCTTGAGGGGGGGACTGAAGCTTTCTTT.

Many counts were recorded for this clonotype. The chain recombines TRBV7-2 with TRBJ1-3; the D gene is possibly TRBD1 (5 bases). The V gene lost 4 bases and the J gene lost 4 bases, with 17 bases spanning the gap. CDR3 length: 16 amino acids. Germline CDR1 reads SGHTA; CDR2 reads FQGNSA. CDR3 sequence reads: CASSSVVRGGGNTIYF. For the CDR3, the DNA is TGTGCCAGCAGCTCGGTAGTGAGGGGAGGCGGAAACACCATATATTTT.

Many counts were recorded for this clonotype. The J gene is TRBJ2-7, the V gene TRBV6-1; 10 bases map to TRBD2. The CDR3 length is 15 residues. Germline CDR1 MNHNS, CDR2 SASEGT. The J segment lost 4 bases and the V segment lost 0 bases, leaving 3 bases of the junction unmatched. CDR3 sequence reads: CASSEALTSGYEQYV. In DNA, the CDR3 is TGTGCCAGCAGTGAAGCGTTGACTAGCGGGTACGAGCAGTACGTC.

This clonotype came up many times. The V and J genes are TRBV27 and TRBJ2-1; 8 bases map to TRBD2. Looked up from germline, CDR1 is MNHEY and CDR2 is SMNVEV (reference sequence). This CDR3 contains 15 residues. V shed 1 base and J 3 bases; nucleotides not matched to a gene: 2. CDR3 protein: CASSLYGGGYNEQFF. CDR3 in DNA: TGTGCCAGCAGTTTATACGGGGGGGGCTACAATGAGCAGTTCTTC.

This clonotype showed up many times. J is TRBJ2-7 and V is TRBV3-1; tentative D call: TRBD2 (5 bases). The CDR3 contains 12 residues. Trimming left V 4 bases short and J 5 bases short, with 9 bases between. Germline V gene lookup returns CDR1 LGHDT and CDR2 YNNKEL (reference sequence). For the CDR3, the DNA is TGTGCCAGCAGCCTTAGACTAAACGAGCAGTACTTC. Translation gives CASSLRLNEQYF.

This clonotype came up many times. The rearrangement links TRBV4-3 to TRBJ1-3; D unresolved. V shed 1 base and J shed 8 bases, with 6 bases lying between them. This CDR3 spans 12 amino acids. The germline CDR1 and CDR2 sequences are LGHNA and YSLEER. Here the CDR3 DNA reads TGCGCCAGCAGCCAAGGCGCACACACCATATATTTT. Translating gives CASSQGAHTIYF.

Regarding this clonotype: At one end, the junction sequence differs from germline, possibly due to a read error. The chain joins TRBV7-8 to TRBJ1-5; D gene ambiguous. Per the germline V gene, CDR1 is SGHVS and CDR2 is FQNEAQ. The CDR3 has 14 amino acids. Here the CDR3 reads CASSLGREYQPQNF. The CDR3 DNA follows: TGTGCCAGCAGCTTAGGCCGGGAGTATCAGCCCCAGAATTTT.

Here the CDR3 reads CSAGDYGETQYF. DNA for the CDR3: TGCAGTGCAGGGGACTATGGGGAGACCCAGTACTTC. This chain uses TRBV20-1 with TRBJ2-5, with 7 bases matching TRBD2. With 6 bases clipped from V and 5 bases from J, the junction kept 6 bases outside the gene matches. Germline V gene data show CDR1 as DFQATT and CDR2 as SNEGSKA (reference sequence). This CDR3 is built from 12 residues.

This clonotype was seen a handful of times. This may stem from a read error, because a much larger clone lies one nucleotide away. This rearrangement joins TRBV10-3 to TRBJ1-3, with D possibly being TRBD1 (5 bases). CDR1 is ENHRY, CDR2 SYGVKD, per germline. The CDR3 has 14 residues. The CDR3 bases are TGTGCCATCAGTGAGGCCGGGGCCGGAAAAACCATATATTTT. It yields the protein CAISEAGAGKTIYF.

This clonotype was found many times. The V gene is TRBV15, the J gene TRBJ2-5; possible D gene TRBD2, 6 bases. V was cut by 4 bases and J by 4 bases, with 10 bases left in between. Germline-derived CDR1 and CDR2 are LNHNV and YYDKDF (reference sequence). The CDR3 covers 13 residues. CDR3 in DNA: TGTGCCACCAGCAAACTAGCCCCAGAGACCCAGTACTTC. This translates into CATSKLAPETQYF.